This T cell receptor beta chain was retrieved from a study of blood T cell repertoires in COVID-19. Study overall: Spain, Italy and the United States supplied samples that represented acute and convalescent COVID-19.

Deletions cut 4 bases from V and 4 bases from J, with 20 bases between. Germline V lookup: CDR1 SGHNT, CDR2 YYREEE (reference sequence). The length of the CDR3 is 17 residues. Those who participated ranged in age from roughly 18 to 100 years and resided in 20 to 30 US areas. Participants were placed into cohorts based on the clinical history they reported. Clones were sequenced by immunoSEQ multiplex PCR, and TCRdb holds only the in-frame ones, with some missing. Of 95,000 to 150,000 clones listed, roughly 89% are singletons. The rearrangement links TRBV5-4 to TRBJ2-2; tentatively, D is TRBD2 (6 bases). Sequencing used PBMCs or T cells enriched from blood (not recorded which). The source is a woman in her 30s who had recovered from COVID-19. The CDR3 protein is CASSGRDGRSGTGELFF. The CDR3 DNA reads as TGTGCCAGCAGCGGGCGGGACGGGAGATCAGGCACCGGGGAGCTGTTTTTT. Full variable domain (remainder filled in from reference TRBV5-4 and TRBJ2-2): ETGVTQSPTHLIKTRGQQVTLRCSSQSGHNTVSWYQQALGQGPQFIFQYYREEENGRGNFPPRFSGLQFPNYSSELNVNALELDDSALYLCASSGRDGRSGTGELFFGEGSRLTVL.